This is a list of T cell receptor beta chains from one sample in a study of cytomegalovirus exposure and HLA in healthy donors. TCRdb's table, derived via immunoSEQ multiplex PCR, lists solely in-frame clones and lacks some. The sample has under 250,000 clones; 85% are singletons. Sequenced input: PBMCs. These receptors came from a girl aged 2-15 years in good health and CMV-seronegative. CDR3s include the opening cysteine and the closing phenylalanine or tryptophan. A D gene is named only where the DNA matches it firmly. Expanded clones are given a class, and other clones once, few, many or no size at all.

TRBJ1-4 | few | TRBV6-5 | TRBD1 | CASSYARGKKLFF | TGTGCCAGCAGTTACGCCAGGGGGAAAAAACTGTTTTTT
TRBJ2-1 | - | TRBV2 | - | CASSVEVAGSSGSGVRRRYNEQFF | TGTGCCAGCAGTGTAGAGGTGGCTGGTAGTAGTGGGTCGGGTGTGCGAAGAAGGTACAATGAGCAGTTCTTC
TRBJ1-6 | - | TRBV6-5 | - | CASSRQNPLISLHF | TGTGCCAGCAGTCGACAAAACCCCTTGATTTCCCTCCACTTT
TRBJ2-2 | - | TRBV10-3 | - | CAINDLVPGELFF | TGTGCCATCAACGACCTAGTACCCGGGGAGCTGTTTTTT
TRBJ2-5 | - | TRBV27 | - | CASRNQVSGQETQYF | TGTGCCAGCAGAAACCAAGTTAGCGGACAAGAGACCCAGTACTTC
TRBJ2-2 | - | TRBV19 | - | CASSQRLNTGELFF | TGTGCCAGTAGTCAGCGACTCAACACCGGGGAGCTGTTTTTT
TRBJ1-4 | - | TRBV7-9 | TRBD1 | CASSLMTGLNEKLFF | TGTGCCAGCAGCTTAATGACAGGGCTTAATGAAAAACTGTTTTTT
TRBJ2-3 | - | TRBV27 | - | CASSFRGGTDTQYF | TGTGCCAGCAGTTTTAGGGGAGGTACAGATACGCAGTATTTT
TRBJ2-3 | few | TRBV29-1 | TRBD2 | CSVEDRGERTDTQYF | TGCAGCGTTGAAGACCGGGGGGAAAGAACAGATACGCAGTATTTT
TRBJ2-2 | once | TRBV18 | TRBD1 | CASSPRDRPNTGELFF | TGTGCCAGCTCACCGAGGGACAGGCCGAACACCGGGGAGCTGTTTTTT
TRBJ1-5 | - | TRBV6-6 | - | CASSFREGSNQPQHF | TGTGCCAGCAGCTTCAGGGAAGGGAGCAATCAGCCCCAGCATTTT
TRBJ1-2 | few | TRBV6-4 | - | CASSDSSRAGGYTF | TGTGCCAGCAGTGACTCAAGCAGGGCCGGTGGCTACACCTTC
TRBJ2-3 | - | TRBV2 | TRBD2 | CARGIEAGGDTQYF | TGTGCCAGGGGTATTGAAGCGGGGGGTGATACGCAGTATTTT
TRBJ2-7 | - | TRBV27 | TRBD1 | CASSPVDRVSYEQYF | TGTGCCAGCAGTCCGGTGGACAGGGTCTCCTACGAGCAGTACTTC
TRBJ1-6 | - | TRBV9 | - | CASSARSYNSPLHF | TGTGCCAGCAGCGCCCGGAGTTATAATTCACCCCTCCACTTT
TRBJ2-7 | - | TRBV11-1 | TRBD2 | CASSHQRGLKGEQYF | TGTGCCAGCAGCCACCAGCGGGGATTAAAAGGCGAGCAGTACTTC
TRBJ2-3 | once | TRBV5-1 | - | CASSLSPGSTDTQYF | TGCGCCAGCAGCTTGTCCCCCGGTAGCACAGATACGCAGTATTTT
TRBJ2-7 | once | TRBV15 | - | CATSRATESYEQYF | TGTGCCACCAGCAGAGCGACAGAATCCTACGAGCAGTACTTC